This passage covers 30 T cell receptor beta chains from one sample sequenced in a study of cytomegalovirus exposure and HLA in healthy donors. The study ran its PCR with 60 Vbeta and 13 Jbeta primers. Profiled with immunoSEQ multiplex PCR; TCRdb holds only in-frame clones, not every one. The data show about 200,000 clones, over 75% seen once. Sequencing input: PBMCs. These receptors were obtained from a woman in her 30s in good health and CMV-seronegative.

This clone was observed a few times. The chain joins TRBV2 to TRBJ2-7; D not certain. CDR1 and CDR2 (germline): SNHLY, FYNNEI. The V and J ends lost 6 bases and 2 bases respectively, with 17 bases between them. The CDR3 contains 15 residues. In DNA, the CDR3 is TGTGCCAGCAGCGCTGCCTCACCCCTACCCTACGAGCAGTACTTC. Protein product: CASSAASPLPYEQYF.

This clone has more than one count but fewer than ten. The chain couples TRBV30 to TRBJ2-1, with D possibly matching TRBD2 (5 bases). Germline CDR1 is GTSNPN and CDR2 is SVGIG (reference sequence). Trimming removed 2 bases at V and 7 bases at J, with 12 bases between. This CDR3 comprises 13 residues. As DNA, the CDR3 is TGTGCCTGGAGTCCCGGGGTAGGAAATGAGCAGTTCTTC. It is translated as CAWSPGVGNEQFF.

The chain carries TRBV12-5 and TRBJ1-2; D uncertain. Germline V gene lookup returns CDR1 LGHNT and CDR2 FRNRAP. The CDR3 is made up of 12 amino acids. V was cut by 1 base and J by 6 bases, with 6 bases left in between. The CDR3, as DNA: TGTGCTAGTGGTTTGGCCGGGGATGGCTACACCTTC. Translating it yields CASGLAGDGYTF.

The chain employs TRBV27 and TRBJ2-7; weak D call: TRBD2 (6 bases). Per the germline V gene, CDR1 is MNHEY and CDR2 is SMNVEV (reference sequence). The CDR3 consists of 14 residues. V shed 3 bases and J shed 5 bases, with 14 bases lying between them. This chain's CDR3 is CASSFRTGGDEQYF. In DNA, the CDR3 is TGTGCCAGCAGTTTCAGAACCGGCGGGGACGAGCAGTACTTC.

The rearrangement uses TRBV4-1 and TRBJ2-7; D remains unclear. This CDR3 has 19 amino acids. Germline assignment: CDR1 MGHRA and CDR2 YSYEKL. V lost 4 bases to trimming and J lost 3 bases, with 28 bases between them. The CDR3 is CASSPNLLNPPSRFYEQYF. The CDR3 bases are TGCGCCAGCAGCCCAAATCTCTTAAACCCCCCTTCGCGGTTCTACGAGCAGTACTTC.

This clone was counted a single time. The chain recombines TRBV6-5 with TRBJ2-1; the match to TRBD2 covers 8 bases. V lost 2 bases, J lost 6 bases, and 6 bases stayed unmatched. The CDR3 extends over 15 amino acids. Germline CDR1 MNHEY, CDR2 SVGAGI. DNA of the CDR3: TGTGCCAGCAGTTACGGGCTAGCGGGTGGCAATGAGCAGTTCTTC. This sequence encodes CASSYGLAGGNEQFF.

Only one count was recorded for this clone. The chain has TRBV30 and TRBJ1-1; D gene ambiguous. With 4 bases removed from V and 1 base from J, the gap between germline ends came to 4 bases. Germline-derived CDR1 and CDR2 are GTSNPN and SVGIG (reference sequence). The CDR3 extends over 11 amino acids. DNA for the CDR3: TGTGCCTGGAAGCAGAACACTGAAGCTTTCTTT. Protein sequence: CAWKQNTEAFF.

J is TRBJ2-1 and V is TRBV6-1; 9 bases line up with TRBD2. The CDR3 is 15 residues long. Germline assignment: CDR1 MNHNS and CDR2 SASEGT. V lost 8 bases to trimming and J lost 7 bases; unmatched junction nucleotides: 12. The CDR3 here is CASHPPSGRKNEQFF. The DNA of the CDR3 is TGTGCCAGCCACCCCCCCAGCGGGAGGAAGAATGAGCAGTTCTTC.

CDR3 sequence (DNA): TGCGCCAGCAGCTTGGCTCTAGCGGGAGGGGGCACAGATACGCAGTATTTT. Protein sequence: CASSLALAGGGTDTQYF. V is TRBV5-1 and J is TRBJ2-3; the match to TRBD2 covers 12 bases. The CDR3 runs to 17 residues. Trimming took 0 bases from V and 1 from J; bases not matched to a gene: 3. Germline CDR1 is SGHRS and CDR2 is YFSETQ.

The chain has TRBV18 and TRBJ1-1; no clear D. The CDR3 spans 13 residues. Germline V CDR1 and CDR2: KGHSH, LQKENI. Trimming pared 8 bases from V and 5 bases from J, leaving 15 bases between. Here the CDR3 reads CASHTDMFTEAFF. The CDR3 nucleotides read TGTGCCAGCCATACTGACATGTTTACTGAAGCTTTCTTT.

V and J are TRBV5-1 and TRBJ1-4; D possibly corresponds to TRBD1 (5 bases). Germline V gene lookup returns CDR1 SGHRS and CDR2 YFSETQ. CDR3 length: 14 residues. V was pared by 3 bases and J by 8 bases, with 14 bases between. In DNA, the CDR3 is TGCGCCAGCAGCTCATCAGGGTTTCGGGAAAAACTGTTTTTT. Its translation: CASSSSGFREKLFF.

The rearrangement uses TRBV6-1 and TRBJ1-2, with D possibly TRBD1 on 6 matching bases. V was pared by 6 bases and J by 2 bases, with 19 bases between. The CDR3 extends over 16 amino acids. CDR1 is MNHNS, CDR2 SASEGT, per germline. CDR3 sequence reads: CASSEPGHRPNYGYTF. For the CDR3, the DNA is TGTGCCAGCAGCGAACCGGGACATCGACCGAACTATGGCTACACCTTC.

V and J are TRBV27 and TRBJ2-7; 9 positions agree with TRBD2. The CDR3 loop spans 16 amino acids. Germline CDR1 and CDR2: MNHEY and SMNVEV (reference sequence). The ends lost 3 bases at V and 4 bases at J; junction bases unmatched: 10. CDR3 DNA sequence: TGTGCCAGCAGTTTGGGGCTAGCGGGACTCGATTACGAGCAGTACTTC. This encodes CASSLGLAGLDYEQYF.

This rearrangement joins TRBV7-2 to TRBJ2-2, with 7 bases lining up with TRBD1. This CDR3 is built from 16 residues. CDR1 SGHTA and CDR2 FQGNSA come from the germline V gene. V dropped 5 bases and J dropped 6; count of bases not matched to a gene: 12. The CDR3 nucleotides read TGTGCCAGCAGCCGAGCGTGGACAGGATTAGCCGGGGAGCTGTTTTTT. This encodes CASSRAWTGLAGELFF.

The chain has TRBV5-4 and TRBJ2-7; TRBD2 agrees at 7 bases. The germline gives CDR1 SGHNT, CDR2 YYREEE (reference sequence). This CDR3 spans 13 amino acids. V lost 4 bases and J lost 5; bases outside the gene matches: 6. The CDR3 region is CASSRDYQNEQYF. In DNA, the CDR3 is TGTGCCAGCAGCAGGGACTATCAAAACGAGCAGTACTTC. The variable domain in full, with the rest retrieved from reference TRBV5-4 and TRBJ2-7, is ETGVTQSPTHLIKTRGQQVTLRCSSQSGHNTVSWYQQALGQGPQFIFQYYREEENGRGNFPPRFSGLQFPNYSSELNVNALELDDSALYLCASSRDYQNEQYFGPGTRLTVT.

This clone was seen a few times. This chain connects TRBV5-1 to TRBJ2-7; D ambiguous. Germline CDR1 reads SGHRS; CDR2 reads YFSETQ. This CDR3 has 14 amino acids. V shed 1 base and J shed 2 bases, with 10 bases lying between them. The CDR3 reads CASSLTTETYEQYF. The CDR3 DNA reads TGCGCCAGCAGCTTGACCACAGAAACCTACGAGCAGTACTTC.

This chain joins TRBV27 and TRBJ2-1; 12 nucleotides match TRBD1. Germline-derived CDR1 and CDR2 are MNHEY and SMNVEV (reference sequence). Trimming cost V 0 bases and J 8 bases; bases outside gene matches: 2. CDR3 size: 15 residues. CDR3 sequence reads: CASSLSGQGAYEQFF. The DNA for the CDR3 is TGTGCCAGCAGTTTATCGGGACAGGGGGCATATGAGCAGTTCTTC.

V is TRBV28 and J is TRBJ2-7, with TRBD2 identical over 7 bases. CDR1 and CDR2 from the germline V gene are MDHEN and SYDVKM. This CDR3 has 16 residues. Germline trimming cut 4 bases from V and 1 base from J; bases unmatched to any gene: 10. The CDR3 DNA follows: TGTGCCAGCAGTTCACCCGCGGGGGTAAGGTCCTACGAGCAGTACTTC. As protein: CASSSPAGVRSYEQYF.

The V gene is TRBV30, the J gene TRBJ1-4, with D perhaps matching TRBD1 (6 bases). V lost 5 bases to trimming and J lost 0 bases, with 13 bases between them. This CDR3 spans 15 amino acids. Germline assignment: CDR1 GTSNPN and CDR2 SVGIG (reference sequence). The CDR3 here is CAWGTKTATNEKLFF. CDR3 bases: TGTGCCTGGGGGACAAAAACAGCAACTAATGAAAAACTGTTTTTT.

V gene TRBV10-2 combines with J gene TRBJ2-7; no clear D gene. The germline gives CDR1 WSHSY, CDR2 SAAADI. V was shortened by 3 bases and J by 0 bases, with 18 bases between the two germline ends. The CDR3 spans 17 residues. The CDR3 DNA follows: TGCGCCAGCAGTGAAACATTGAGACAATCTCTCTCCTACGAGCAGTACTTC. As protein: CASSETLRQSLSYEQYF.

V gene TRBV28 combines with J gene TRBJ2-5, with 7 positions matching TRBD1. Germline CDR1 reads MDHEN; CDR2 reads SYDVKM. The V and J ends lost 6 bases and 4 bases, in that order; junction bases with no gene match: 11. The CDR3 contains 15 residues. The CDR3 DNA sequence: TGTGCCAGCAGCCTTTGGGCAGGGGGTATAGAGACCCAGTACTTC. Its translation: CASSLWAGGIETQYF.

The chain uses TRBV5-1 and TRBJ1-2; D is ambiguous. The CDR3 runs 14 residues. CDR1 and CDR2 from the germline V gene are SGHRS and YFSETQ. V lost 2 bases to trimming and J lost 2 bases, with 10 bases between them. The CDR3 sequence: CASSLSSSNYGYTF. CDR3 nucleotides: TGCGCCAGCAGCTTATCATCATCCAACTATGGCTACACCTTC.

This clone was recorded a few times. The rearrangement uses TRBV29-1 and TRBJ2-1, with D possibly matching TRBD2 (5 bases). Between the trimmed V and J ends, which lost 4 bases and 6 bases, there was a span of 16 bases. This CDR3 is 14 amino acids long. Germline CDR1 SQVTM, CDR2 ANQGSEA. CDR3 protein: CSVVEGRVGNEQFF. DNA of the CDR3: TGCAGCGTTGTTGAGGGTAGGGTCGGCAATGAGCAGTTCTTC.

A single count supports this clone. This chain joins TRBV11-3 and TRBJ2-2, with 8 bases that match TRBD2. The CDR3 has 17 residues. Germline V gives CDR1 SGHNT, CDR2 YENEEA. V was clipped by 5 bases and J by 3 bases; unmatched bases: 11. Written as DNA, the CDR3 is TGTGCCAGCAGCCCTATGTCGGGACTAGAGGACACCGGGGAGCTGTTTTTT. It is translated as CASSPMSGLEDTGELFF.

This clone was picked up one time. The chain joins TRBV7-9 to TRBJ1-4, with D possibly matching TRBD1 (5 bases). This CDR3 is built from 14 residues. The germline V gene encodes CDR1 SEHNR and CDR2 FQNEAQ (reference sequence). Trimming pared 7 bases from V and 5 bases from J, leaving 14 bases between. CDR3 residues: CASITAGGNEKLFF. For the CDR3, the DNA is TGTGCCAGCATCACCGCGGGGGGAAATGAAAAACTGTTTTTT.

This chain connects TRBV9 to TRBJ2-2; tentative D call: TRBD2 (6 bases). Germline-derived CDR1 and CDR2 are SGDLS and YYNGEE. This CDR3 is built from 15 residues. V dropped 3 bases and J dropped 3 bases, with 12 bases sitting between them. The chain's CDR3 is CASSGRGVDTGELFF. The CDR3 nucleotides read TGTGCCAGCAGCGGGAGGGGAGTTGACACCGGGGAGCTGTTTTTT.

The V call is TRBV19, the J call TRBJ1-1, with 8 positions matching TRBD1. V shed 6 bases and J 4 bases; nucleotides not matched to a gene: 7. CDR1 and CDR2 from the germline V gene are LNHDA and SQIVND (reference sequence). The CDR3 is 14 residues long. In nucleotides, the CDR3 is TGTGCCAGTAGAGCCCAGGGGGCGGGCACTGAAGCTTTCTTT. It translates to CASRAQGAGTEAFF. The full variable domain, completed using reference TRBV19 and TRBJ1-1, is DGGITQSPKYLFRKEGQNVTLSCEQNLNHDAMYWYRQDPGQGLRLIYYSQIVNDFQKGDIAEGYSVSREKKESFPLTVTSAQKNPTAFYLCASRAQGAGTEAFFGQGTRLTVV.

CDR3 in DNA: TGCAGCGTTAAGCGTTCGAACACCGGGGAGCTGTTTTTT. Protein sequence: CSVKRSNTGELFF. The genes are TRBV29-1 and TRBJ2-2; no reliable D call. The germline V gene has CDR1 SQVTM and CDR2 ANQGSEA. V was cut by 5 bases and J by 0 bases, with 7 bases left in between. The CDR3 totals 13 residues.

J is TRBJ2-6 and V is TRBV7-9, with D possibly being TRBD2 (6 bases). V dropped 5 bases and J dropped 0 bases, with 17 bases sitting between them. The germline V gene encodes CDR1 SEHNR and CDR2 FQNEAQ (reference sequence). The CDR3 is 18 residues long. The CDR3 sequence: CASSPKGGPSSGANVLTF. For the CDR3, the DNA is TGTGCCAGCAGCCCCAAAGGAGGGCCCAGCTCTGGGGCCAACGTCCTGACTTTC. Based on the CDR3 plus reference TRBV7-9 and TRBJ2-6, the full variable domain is DTGVSQNPRHKITKRGQNVTFRCDPISEHNRLYWYRQTLGQGPEFLTYFQNEAQLEKSRLLSDRFSAERPKGSFSTLEIQRTEQGDSAMYLCASSPKGGPSSGANVLTFGAGSRLTVL.

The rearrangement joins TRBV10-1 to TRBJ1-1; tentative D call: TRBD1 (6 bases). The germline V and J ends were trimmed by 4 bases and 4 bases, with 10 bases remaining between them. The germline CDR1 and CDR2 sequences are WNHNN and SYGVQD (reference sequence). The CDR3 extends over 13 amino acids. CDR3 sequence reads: CASSGNRVTEAFF. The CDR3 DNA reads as TGCGCCAGCAGTGGAAACAGGGTCACTGAAGCTTTCTTT.